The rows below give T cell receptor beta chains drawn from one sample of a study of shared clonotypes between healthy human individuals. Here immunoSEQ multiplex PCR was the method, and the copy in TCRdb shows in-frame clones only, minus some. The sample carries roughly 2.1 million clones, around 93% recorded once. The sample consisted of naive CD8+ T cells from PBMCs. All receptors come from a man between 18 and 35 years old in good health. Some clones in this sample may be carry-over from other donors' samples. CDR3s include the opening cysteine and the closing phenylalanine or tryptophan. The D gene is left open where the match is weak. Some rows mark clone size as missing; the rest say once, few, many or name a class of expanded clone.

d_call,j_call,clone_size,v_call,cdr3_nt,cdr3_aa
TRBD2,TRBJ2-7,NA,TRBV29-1,TGCAGCGTTGAAGGACTAGCGGACCAACCTTGGTACGAGCAGTACTTC,CSVEGLADQPWYEQYF
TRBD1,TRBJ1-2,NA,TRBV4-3,TGCGCCAGCAGCCAAGATCCAGGGGGGGACTATGGCTACACCTTC,CASSQDPGGDYGYTF
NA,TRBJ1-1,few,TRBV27,TGTGCCAGCAGTCGAATCCGGGACAACCAGGGAAATACTGAAGCTTTCTTT,CASSRIRDNQGNTEAFF
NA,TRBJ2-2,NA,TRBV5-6,TGTGCCAGCAGCTTGGGCGGTCCGGGCCAGGGGCGATATACCGGGGAGCTGTTTTTT,CASSLGGPGQGRYTGELFF
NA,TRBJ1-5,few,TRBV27,TGTGCCAGCAGTTTTTCAGGGGCGGTCAATCAGCCCCAGCATTTT,CASSFSGAVNQPQHF
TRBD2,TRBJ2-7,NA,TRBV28,TGTGCCAGCAGCCGGGGGCTAGCGGGAATCAGCGCCTACGAGCAGTACTTC,CASSRGLAGISAYEQYF
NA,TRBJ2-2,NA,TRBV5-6,TGTGCCAGCAGCTCGGACGGTCCTGACACCGGGGAGCTGTTTTTT,CASSSDGPDTGELFF
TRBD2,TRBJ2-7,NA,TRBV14,TGTGCCAGCAGCCGAGGCATTTCGGGACTAGCGTTTACCTACGAGCAGTACTTC,CASSRGISGLAFTYEQYF
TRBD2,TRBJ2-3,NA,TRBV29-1,TGCAGCGTTGCTTACGGAGCGGGAGGAGGGGATAGCACAGATACGCAGTATTTT,CSVAYGAGGGDSTDTQYF
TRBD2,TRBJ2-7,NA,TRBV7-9,TGTGCCAGCAGCTCCCGGACTAGCGGGAGGTATTCATTAGGCGAGCAGTACTTC,CASSSRTSGRYSLGEQYF
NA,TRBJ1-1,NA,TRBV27,TGTGCCAGCAGTTTAAGCGGACGACGGGCTTTCTTT,CASSLSGRRAFF
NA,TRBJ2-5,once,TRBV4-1,TGCGCCAGCAGCCGAGGACGTAACCAAGAGACCCAGTACTTC,CASSRGRNQETQYF
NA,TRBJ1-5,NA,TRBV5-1,TGCGCCAGCAGCTTGGTCCCAGGGGCTGATCAGCCCCAGCATTTT,CASSLVPGADQPQHF
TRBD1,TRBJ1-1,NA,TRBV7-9,TGTGCCAGCAGCAGCGGACAGGGCAAAACTGAAGCTTTCTTT,CASSSGQGKTEAFF
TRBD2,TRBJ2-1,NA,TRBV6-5,TGTGCCAGCAGTTACCCTAGCGGGAGTAACAACAATGAGCAGTTCTTC,CASSYPSGSNNNEQFF
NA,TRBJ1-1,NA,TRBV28,TGTGCCAGCGAGGCGGTTGGTCCAGGGGTGAACACTGAAGCTTTCTTT,CASEAVGPGVNTEAFF
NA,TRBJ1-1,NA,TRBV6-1,TGTGCCAGCAGCGTTAGGGGACTTAACACTGAAGCTTTCTTT,CASSVRGLNTEAFF
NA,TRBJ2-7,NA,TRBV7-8,TGTGCCAGCACCTCCGGCCCCTACGAGCAGTACTTC,CASTSGPYEQYF
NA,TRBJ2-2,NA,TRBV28,TGTGCCAGCAACACTCAAGGGGGCACCGGGGAGCTGTTTTTT,CASNTQGGTGELFF
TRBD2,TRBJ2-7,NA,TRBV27,TGTGCCAGCAGTTTTGGCCTAGCGGGACACGAGCAGTACTTC,CASSFGLAGHEQYF
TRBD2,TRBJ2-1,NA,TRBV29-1,TGCAGCGTCGAAGGACTAGCGGGAAGAGTCTACAATGAGCAGTTCTTC,CSVEGLAGRVYNEQFF
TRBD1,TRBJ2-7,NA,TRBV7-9,TGTGCCAGCAGCTTAGCCGACAGGGGATTCTACGAGCAGTACTTC,CASSLADRGFYEQYF
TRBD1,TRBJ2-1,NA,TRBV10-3,TGTGCCATCAGTGAGAGGGACAGGGGGTACAATGAGCAGTTCTTC,CAISERDRGYNEQFF